This TCR beta chain emerged from a study of breast tumors, draining lymph nodes, adjacent tissues. This CDR3 spans 14 amino acids. V was pared by 5 bases and J by 4 bases, with 14 bases between. The germline gives CDR1 SEHNR, CDR2 FQNEAQ (reference sequence). The lymph nodes were axillary draining lymph nodes from breast cancer patients. Study outcomes and limitations: Luminal-like breast cancer showed significantly higher tumor–nontumor repertoire similarity than basal-like. Tumor repertoires ranked between lymph nodes and nontumor tissue in diversity, with V and J gene preferences. Data fit most tumor T cells coming from lymph node, expanding in tumor. Data only fit, rather than demonstrated, lymph node origin of most tumor T cells.

MiXCR, run by TCRdb on the multiplex PCR reads, gives a single entry per CDR3 protein. This table has hundreds of thousands of distinct CDR3 sequences, roughly 30% appearing once. Notes on this clonotype: Antigen unknown.

This TCR was recovered from a female donor with breast cancer. Some clones in this sample may be carry-over from other donors' samples. The sequenced sample consisted of axillary lymph node tissue. The J gene is TRBJ2-5, the V gene TRBV7-9; D possibly corresponds to TRBD1 (7 bases). The CDR3 here is CASSAGTARETQYF. The CDR3, as DNA: TGTGCCAGCAGCGCGGGGACAGCAAGAGAGACCCAGTACTTC.